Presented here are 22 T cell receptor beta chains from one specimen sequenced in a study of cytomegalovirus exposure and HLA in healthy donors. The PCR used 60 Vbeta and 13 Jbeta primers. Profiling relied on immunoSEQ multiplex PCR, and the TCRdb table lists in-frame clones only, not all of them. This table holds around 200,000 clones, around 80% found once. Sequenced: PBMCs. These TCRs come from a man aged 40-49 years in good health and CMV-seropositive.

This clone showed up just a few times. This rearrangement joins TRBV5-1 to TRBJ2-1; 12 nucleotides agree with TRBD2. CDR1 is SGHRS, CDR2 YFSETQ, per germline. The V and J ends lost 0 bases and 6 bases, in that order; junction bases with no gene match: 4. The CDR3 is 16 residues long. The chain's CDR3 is CASSLAGTSGFNEQFF. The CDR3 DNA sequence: TGCGCCAGCAGCTTGGCGGGGACTAGCGGGTTCAATGAGCAGTTCTTC.

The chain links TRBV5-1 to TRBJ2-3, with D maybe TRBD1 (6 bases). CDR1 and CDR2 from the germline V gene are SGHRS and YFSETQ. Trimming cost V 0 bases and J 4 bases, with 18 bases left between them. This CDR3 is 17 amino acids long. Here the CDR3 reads CASSLAPQGSLADTQYF. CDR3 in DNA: TGCGCCAGCAGCTTGGCGCCTCAGGGGTCTTTGGCAGATACGCAGTATTTT.

CDR3 protein: CASSRGPNQPQHF. The CDR3 region has the DNA TGCGCCAGCAGCCGGGGGCCGAATCAGCCCCAGCATTTT. The J gene is TRBJ1-5, the V gene TRBV4-1, with D tentatively TRBD1 (6 bases). Germline V lookup: CDR1 MGHRA, CDR2 YSYEKL. Trimming took 4 bases from V and 4 from J, leaving 8 bases between them. This CDR3 contains 13 residues.

This CDR3 is CASSVASGRVAYEQYF. CDR3 DNA: TGTGCCAGCAGTGTGGCTAGCGGGAGGGTTGCCTACGAGCAGTACTTC. This rearrangement joins TRBV2 to TRBJ2-5; 12 nucleotides match TRBD2. The J call may be in error: the DNA end matches TRBJ2-7 better. Germline values: CDR1 SNHLY, CDR2 FYNNEI. CDR3 length equals 16 residues.

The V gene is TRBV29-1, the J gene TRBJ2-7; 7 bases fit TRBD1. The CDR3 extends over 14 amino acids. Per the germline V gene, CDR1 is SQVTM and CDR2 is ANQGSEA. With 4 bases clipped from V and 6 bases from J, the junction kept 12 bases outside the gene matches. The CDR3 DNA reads TGCAGCGTTGCTATTTTAGGACAGGTAGCCGAGCAGTACTTC. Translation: CSVAILGQVAEQYF.

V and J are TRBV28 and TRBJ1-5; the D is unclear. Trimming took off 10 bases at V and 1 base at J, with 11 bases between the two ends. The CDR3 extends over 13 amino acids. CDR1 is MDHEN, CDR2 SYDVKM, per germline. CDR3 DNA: TGTGCCAACGGAGAGGGAAGCAATCAGCCCCAGCATTTT. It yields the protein CANGEGSNQPQHF.

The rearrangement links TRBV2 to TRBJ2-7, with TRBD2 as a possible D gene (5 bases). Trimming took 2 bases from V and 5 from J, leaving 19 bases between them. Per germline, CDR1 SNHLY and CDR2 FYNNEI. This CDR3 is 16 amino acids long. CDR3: CASSERGSGLENEQYV. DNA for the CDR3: TGTGCCAGCAGTGAAAGAGGGTCGGGCCTAGAAAACGAGCAGTACGTC.

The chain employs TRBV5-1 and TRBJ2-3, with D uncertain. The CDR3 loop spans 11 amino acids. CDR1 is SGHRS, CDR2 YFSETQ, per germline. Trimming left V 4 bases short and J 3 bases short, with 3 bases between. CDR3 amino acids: CASSVTDTQYF. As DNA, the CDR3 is TGCGCCAGCAGCGTAACAGATACGCAGTATTTT. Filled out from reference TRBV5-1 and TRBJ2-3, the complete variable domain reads KAGVTQTPRYLIKTRGQQVTLSCSPISGHRSVSWYQQTPGQGLQFLFEYFSETQRNKGNFPGRFSGRQFSNSRSEMNVSTLELGDSALYLCASSVTDTQYFGPGTRLTVL.

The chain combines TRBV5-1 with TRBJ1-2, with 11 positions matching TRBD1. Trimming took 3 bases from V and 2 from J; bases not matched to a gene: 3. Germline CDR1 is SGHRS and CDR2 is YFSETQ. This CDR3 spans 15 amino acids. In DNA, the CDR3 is TGCGCCAGCAGCTCAGGGGACAGGGGGAACTATGGCTACACCTTC. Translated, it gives CASSSGDRGNYGYTF.

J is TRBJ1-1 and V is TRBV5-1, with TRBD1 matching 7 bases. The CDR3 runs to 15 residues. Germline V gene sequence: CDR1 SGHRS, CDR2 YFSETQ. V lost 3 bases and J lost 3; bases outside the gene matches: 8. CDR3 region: CASSSTGVMDTEAFF. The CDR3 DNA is TGCGCCAGCAGCTCCACAGGGGTCATGGACACTGAAGCTTTCTTT.

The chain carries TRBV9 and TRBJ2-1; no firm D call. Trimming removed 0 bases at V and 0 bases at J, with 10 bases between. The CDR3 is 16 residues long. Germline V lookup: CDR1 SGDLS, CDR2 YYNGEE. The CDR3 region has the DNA TGTGCCAGCAGCGTAGAGCTAGATCCCTCCTACAATGAGCAGTTCTTC. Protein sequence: CASSVELDPSYNEQFF.

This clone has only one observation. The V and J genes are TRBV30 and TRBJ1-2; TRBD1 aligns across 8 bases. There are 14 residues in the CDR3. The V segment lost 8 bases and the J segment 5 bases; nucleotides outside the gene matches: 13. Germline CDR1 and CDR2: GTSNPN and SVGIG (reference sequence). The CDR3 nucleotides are TGTGCCAAGGATCAAGACAGGGGATATTATGGCTACACCTTC. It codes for CAKDQDRGYYGYTF.

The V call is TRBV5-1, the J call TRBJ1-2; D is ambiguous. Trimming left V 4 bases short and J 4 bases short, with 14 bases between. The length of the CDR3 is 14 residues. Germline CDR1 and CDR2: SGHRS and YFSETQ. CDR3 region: CASSRAFGVYGYTF. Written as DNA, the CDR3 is TGCGCCAGCAGCCGGGCCTTCGGGGTCTATGGCTACACCTTC.

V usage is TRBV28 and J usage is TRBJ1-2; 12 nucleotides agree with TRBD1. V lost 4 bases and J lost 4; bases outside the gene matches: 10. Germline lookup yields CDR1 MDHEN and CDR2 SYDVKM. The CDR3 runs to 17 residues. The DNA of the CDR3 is TGTGCCAGCAGTTCCACCGGGACAGGGGGCGCTTTCTATGGCTACACCTTC. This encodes CASSSTGTGGAFYGYTF.

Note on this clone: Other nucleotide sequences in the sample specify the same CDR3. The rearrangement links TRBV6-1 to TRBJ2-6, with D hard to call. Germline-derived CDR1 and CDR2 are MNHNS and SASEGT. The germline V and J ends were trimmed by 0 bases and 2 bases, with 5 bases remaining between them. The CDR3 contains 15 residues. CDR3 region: CASSEAAAGANVLTF. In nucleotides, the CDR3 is TGTGCCAGCAGTGAAGCGGCAGCTGGGGCCAACGTCCTGACTTTC.

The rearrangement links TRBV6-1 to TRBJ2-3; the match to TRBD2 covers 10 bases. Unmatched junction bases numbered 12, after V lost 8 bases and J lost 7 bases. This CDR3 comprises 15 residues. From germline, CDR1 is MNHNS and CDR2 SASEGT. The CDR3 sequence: CASSRSGTSENTQYF. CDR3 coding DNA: TGTGCCAGCTCTCGGTCCGGGACTAGCGAAAATACGCAGTATTTT.

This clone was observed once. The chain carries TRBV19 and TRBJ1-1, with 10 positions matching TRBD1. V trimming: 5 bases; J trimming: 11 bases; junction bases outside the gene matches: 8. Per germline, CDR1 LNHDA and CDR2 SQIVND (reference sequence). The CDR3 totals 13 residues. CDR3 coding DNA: TGTGCCAGTAGTCCCTGGACAGGGGGAGATGCTTTCTTT. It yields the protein CASSPWTGGDAFF. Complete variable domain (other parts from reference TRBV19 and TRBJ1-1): DGGITQSPKYLFRKEGQNVTLSCEQNLNHDAMYWYRQDPGQGLRLIYYSQIVNDFQKGDIAEGYSVSREKKESFPLTVTSAQKNPTAFYLCASSPWTGGDAFFGQGTRLTVV.

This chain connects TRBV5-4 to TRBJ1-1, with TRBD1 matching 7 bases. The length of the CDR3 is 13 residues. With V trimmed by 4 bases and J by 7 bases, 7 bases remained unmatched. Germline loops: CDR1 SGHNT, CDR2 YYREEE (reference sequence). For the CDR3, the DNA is TGTGCCAGCAGCCTAGACAGGGCCCTTGAAGCTTTCTTT. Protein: CASSLDRALEAFF.

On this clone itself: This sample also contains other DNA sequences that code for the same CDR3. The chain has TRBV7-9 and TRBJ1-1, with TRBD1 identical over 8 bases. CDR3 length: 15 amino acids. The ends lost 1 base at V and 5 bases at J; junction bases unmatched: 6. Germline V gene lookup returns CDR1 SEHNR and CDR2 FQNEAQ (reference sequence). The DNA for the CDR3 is TGTGCCAGCAGCTTAGTAGGACAGGGAGGAACTGAAGCTTTCTTT. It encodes CASSLVGQGGTEAFF.

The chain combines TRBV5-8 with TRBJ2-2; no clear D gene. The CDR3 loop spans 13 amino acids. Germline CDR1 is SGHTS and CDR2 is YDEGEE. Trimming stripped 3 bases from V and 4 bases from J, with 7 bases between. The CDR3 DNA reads TGTGCCAGCAGCTACGACACCACCGGGGAGCTGTTTTTT. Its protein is CASSYDTTGELFF.

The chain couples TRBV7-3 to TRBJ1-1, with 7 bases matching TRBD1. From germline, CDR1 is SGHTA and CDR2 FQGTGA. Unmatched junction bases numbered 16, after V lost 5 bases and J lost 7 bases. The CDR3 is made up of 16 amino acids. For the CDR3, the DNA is TGTGCCAGCAGCCCCATCGGGACAGCTTCCCAGAATGAAGCTTTCTTT. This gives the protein CASSPIGTASQNEAFF. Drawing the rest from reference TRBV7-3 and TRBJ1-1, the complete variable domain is GAGVSQTPSNKVTEKGKYVELRCDPISGHTALYWYRQSLGQGPEFLIYFQGTGAADDSGLPNDRFFAVRPEGSVSTLKIQRTERGDSAVYLCASSPIGTASQNEAFFGQGTRLTVV.

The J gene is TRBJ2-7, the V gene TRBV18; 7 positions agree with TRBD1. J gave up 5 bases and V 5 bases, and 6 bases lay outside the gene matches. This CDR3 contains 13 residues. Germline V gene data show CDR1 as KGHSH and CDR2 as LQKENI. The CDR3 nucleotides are TGTGCCAGCTCAAGGGGGCAGGGGGACGAGCAGTACTTC. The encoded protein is CASSRGQGDEQYF.